This is a list of T cell receptor beta chains from one sample in a study of T cells expressing NK-cell markers. TCRdb re-called the 5' RACE reads; one entry per CDR3 protein, DNA not given. The sample data list tens of thousands of distinct CDR3 sequences. Material for sequencing was blood T cells: a sorted CD56 or NKG2C T cell subset, CD4+ or CD8+ T cells, or bulk PBMC T cells (not recorded which). The receptors stem from a woman aged 18 to 75 in good health. CDR3s include the opening cysteine and the closing phenylalanine or tryptophan. Fields, in order: clone size, V gene, J gene, CDR3 protein. Some rows have no size entry. The others give once, few or many, or a class for an expanded clone.

>NA|TRBV4-1|TRBJ2-1
CASSQIGGSYNEQFF
>NA|TRBV6-5|TRBJ1-2
CASSYSGVNYGYTF
>NA|TRBV4-1|TRBJ1-1
CASSQIRGGTEAFF
>NA|TRBV5-6|TRBJ2-2
CASSLKFGTGELFF
>NA|TRBV6-5|TRBJ2-3
CASSYSTSGVTDTQYF
>NA|TRBV5-6|TRBJ1-1
CASSGDRGLTEAFF
>NA|TRBV11-1|TRBJ2-7
CASSASHVTTGTGRLVYEQYF
>NA|TRBV7-6|TRBJ1-1
CASSPGTLGTEAFF
>NA|TRBV12-3/TRBV12-4|TRBJ2-5
CASTKGGTQEETQYF
>NA|TRBV6-5|TRBJ1-6
CASSLEKYNSPLHF
>NA|TRBV27|TRBJ2-7
CASSLSPGLGLEQYF
>NA|TRBV6-5|TRBJ1-2
CASSYGKGYRYGYTF
>NA|TRBV27|TRBJ2-2
CASSLLREQSTGELFF
>NA|TRBV7-9|TRBJ1-4
CASSEAGPQGEKLFF
>medium-sized|TRBV12-3/TRBV12-4|TRBJ2-1
CASSLEPPSYNEQFF
>NA|TRBV5-1|TRBJ1-1
CASSLGGRAEAFF
>NA|TRBV3-1|TRBJ2-3
CASSQVSDTQYF
>NA|TRBV4-1|TRBJ2-7
CASSQVTSGDYEQYF
>NA|TRBV7-2|TRBJ2-3
CASSISGGTDTQYF
>NA|TRBV5-1|TRBJ2-7
CASSPEQGTIGYEQYF
>NA|TRBV29-1|TRBJ2-1
CSVDSGGLMKDSSYNEQFF
>NA|TRBV7-3|TRBJ2-3
CASSTPRPRGPGVTDTQYF
>NA|TRBV4-1|TRBJ2-1
CASSQVGGGSSYNEQFF
>NA|TRBV5-1|TRBJ2-2
CASILEDTGVGTGELFF
>NA|TRBV7-9|TRBJ1-2
CASTGTGGDYGYTF
>NA|TRBV20-1|TRBJ2-5
CSAPIAAPRETQYF
>NA|TRBV29-1|TRBJ2-7
CSVEDRGRGEGYEQYF
>NA|TRBV12-3/TRBV12-4|TRBJ2-3
CASSLRDRTIGDTQYF
>NA|TRBV25-1|TRBJ2-1
CASSELADYNEQFF
>NA|TRBV7-2|TRBJ2-1
CASSRTSMGQQFF
>NA|TRBV7-8|TRBJ2-3
CASSPRGDSTDTQYF
>NA|TRBV20-1|TRBJ2-7
CSARSLREQYF
>large|TRBV12-3/TRBV12-4|TRBJ2-3
CASSLDTNPSTDTQYF
>NA|TRBV6-4|TRBJ2-1
CASSRGINNEQFF
>NA|TRBV6-6|TRBJ1-2
CASSYSPNYGYTF
>NA|TRBV2|TRBJ2-1
CASSEVNEQFF
>NA|TRBV7-8|TRBJ1-2
CASSSTGIYGYTF
>NA|TRBV5-5|TRBJ2-7
CASSLCGGAAGGVEQYF
>NA|TRBV4-1|TRBJ1-1
CASSQDGGWTEAFF
>NA|TRBV28|TRBJ2-1
CASSSEREDAYNEQFF
>NA|TRBV6-1|TRBJ2-3
CASSEEPGGSDTQYF
>NA|TRBV7-6|TRBJ2-7
CASSLAGRGTEQYF
>NA|TRBV5-1|TRBJ2-7
CASSAMSGQGAHEQYF
>NA|TRBV7-9|TRBJ2-7
CASSPRRQGLTYEQYF
>NA|TRBV7-8|TRBJ2-7
CASSYAASNSYEQYF
>NA|TRBV15|TRBJ2-3
CATSPLWRDRSTDTQYF
>NA|TRBV28|TRBJ1-6
CASSFFEADGSLHF
>NA|TRBV7-9|TRBJ1-6
CASSDFEGYNSPLHF
>NA|TRBV7-6|TRBJ2-5
CASSPSPGETQYF
>NA|TRBV7-2|TRBJ2-5
CASSSSSGGQETQYF
>NA|TRBV7-8|TRBJ2-1
CASSLHGSRVVIDEQFF
>NA|TRBV5-1|TRBJ1-6
CASSLRTSYNSPLHF
>NA|TRBV7-9|TRBJ2-5
CASRDGGEETQYF